What follows are 32 T cell receptor beta chains derived from one specimen sequenced in a study of STAT5B mutations in CD4+ large granular lymphocyte leukemia. Method: immunoSEQ multiplex PCR; TCRdb's copy keeps in-frame clones and lacks some. The sample contains 15,000 to 20,000 clones, around 84% of which appear only once. Sequenced material: CD4+ T cells from blood buffy coats. All receptors derive from a human donor in good health.

The CDR3 protein is CASSSTEKLFF. In DNA form, the CDR3 reads TGTGCCAGCAGCTCCACTGAAAAACTGTTTTTT. The V call is TRBV7-9, the J call TRBJ1-4; no definite D call. Germline V gene data show CDR1 as SEHNR and CDR2 as FQNEAQ (reference sequence). The CDR3 is 11 residues long. Trimming removed 4 bases from V and 7 bases from J, with 4 bases in between.

The CDR3 here is CAWSDPSRDGQPQHF. The CDR3 region has the DNA TGTGCCTGGAGTGACCCCAGCAGGGACGGTCAGCCCCAGCATTTT. The genes are TRBV30 and TRBJ1-5; weak D call: TRBD1 (5 bases). Germline-derived CDR1 and CDR2 are GTSNPN and SVGIG (reference sequence). Trimming removed 1 base at V and 6 bases at J, with 16 bases between. CDR3 size: 15 residues.

This clone was picked up one time. V and J are TRBV18 and TRBJ1-5; D unresolved. The V end lost 0 bases, the J end lost 5 bases, and 8 bases lay between the germline ends. The V gene's germline CDR1 is KGHSH and CDR2 LQKENI. The CDR3 length is 14 residues. This CDR3 is CASSPPGSDQPQHF. For the CDR3, the DNA is TGTGCCAGCTCACCACCAGGGTCGGATCAGCCCCAGCATTTT.

This rearrangement joins TRBV30 to TRBJ1-1; perhaps TRBD1 as D (6 bases). V shed 2 bases and J shed 6 bases, with 16 bases lying between them. The CDR3 spans 14 residues. The germline V gene has CDR1 GTSNPN and CDR2 SVGIG (reference sequence). The CDR3 protein is CAWSKQQGTAEAFF. CDR3 nucleotide sequence: TGTGCCTGGAGTAAACAGCAGGGGACCGCTGAAGCTTTCTTT.

The chain combines TRBV18 with TRBJ2-2; D is ambiguous. Germline values: CDR1 KGHSH, CDR2 LQKENI. The CDR3 runs to 16 residues. With 3 bases removed from V and 2 bases from J, the gap between germline ends came to 13 bases. The CDR3 nucleotides are TGTGCCAGCTCACCCATGAGCTACAGTAACACCGGGGAGCTGTTTTTT. This sequence encodes CASSPMSYSNTGELFF.

DNA for the CDR3: TGTGCCAGCAGCTTGGCCGAGTGGGAAGCGGGAGGAGAAGAGACCCAGTACTTC. It translates to CASSLAEWEAGGEETQYF. The genes are TRBV5-6 and TRBJ2-5, with 9 bases lining up with TRBD2. J gave up 3 bases and V 0 bases, and 12 bases lay outside the gene matches. The CDR3 has 18 amino acids. CDR1 SGHDT and CDR2 YYEEEE come from the germline V gene.

The genes are TRBV27 and TRBJ2-7; 7 nucleotides line up with TRBD1. V shed 5 bases and J 0 bases; nucleotides not matched to a gene: 4. The germline V gene has CDR1 MNHEY and CDR2 SMNVEV (reference sequence). The CDR3 is 14 residues long. The CDR3 DNA sequence: TGTGCCAGCAGTCAGGGACAGTACTCCTACGAGCAGTACTTC. Its protein product is CASSQGQYSYEQYF.

The V call is TRBV10-3, the J call TRBJ2-3; D is uncertain. CDR3 length: 12 residues. CDR1 and CDR2 from the germline V gene are ENHRY and SYGVKD. V lost 8 bases, J lost 2 bases, and 8 bases lay in between. Here the CDR3 DNA reads TGTGCCATCCGTTCTTTCACAGATACGCAGTATTTT. It is translated as CAIRSFTDTQYF.

The chain has TRBV11-2 and TRBJ2-1; TRBD1 might be the D (5 bases). The CDR3 loop spans 15 amino acids. V was trimmed by 5 bases and J by 2 bases, leaving 13 bases between them. Germline V gene sequence: CDR1 SGHAT, CDR2 FQNNGV. DNA of the CDR3: TGTGCCAGCAGCACCCAGGGTGGCACCTACAATGAGCAGTTCTTC. This codes for CASSTQGGTYNEQFF.

The chain has TRBV5-4 and TRBJ1-1, with TRBD1 identical over 8 bases. The CDR3 covers 16 residues. In germline, CDR1 is SGHNT, CDR2 YYREEE (reference sequence). Germline trimming cut 0 bases from V and 1 base from J; bases unmatched to any gene: 5. CDR3 in amino acids: CASSLGTGNTNTEAFF. CDR3 sequence (DNA): TGTGCCAGCAGCTTGGGGACAGGGAACACGAACACTGAAGCTTTCTTT.

The gene calls are TRBV6-6 and TRBJ1-5; D is perhaps TRBD1 (5 bases). The germline CDR1 and CDR2 sequences are MNHNY and SVGAGI (reference sequence). Trimming cost V 2 bases and J 3 bases, with 11 bases left between them. This CDR3 has 15 amino acids. CDR3 sequence (DNA): TGTGCCAGCAGTTACCGCACAGGAGTCAATCAGCCCCAGCATTTT. This gives the protein CASSYRTGVNQPQHF.

The CDR3 protein is CSVGGIGGGVWETQYF. The DNA of the CDR3 is TGCAGCGTTGGGGGAATTGGGGGAGGGGTGTGGGAGACCCAGTACTTC. The chain employs TRBV29-1 and TRBJ2-5; 7 nucleotides agree with TRBD2. CDR1 is SQVTM and CDR2 is ANQGSEA in the germline V gene. J was trimmed by 5 bases and V by 4 bases; bases with no gene match: 16. CDR3 length: 16 residues.

The V call is TRBV6-5, the J call TRBJ2-7; TRBD1 matches 10 bases. V shed 3 bases, J shed 1 base, and the junction held 3 bases outside the gene matches. This CDR3 region has 15 residues. The V gene's germline CDR1 is MNHEY and CDR2 SVGAGI. In DNA, the CDR3 is TGTGCCAGCAGTTATCGGGACAGGGGTTCCTACGAGCAGTACTTC. Residues: CASSYRDRGSYEQYF.

This clone was seen a handful of times. The chain has TRBV10-3 and TRBJ2-3; 11 bases are shared with TRBD2. Germline V gene lookup returns CDR1 ENHRY and CDR2 SYGVKD. V lost 5 bases, J lost 2 bases, and 6 bases stayed unmatched. The CDR3 contains 16 residues. CDR3 bases: TGTGCCATCAGTATCGGACTAGCGGGCACCACAGATACGCAGTATTTT. Protein: CAISIGLAGTTDTQYF.

V and J are TRBV2 and TRBJ2-7; 9 bases line up with TRBD1. The CDR3 runs 14 residues. The ends lost 5 bases at V and 0 bases at J; junction bases unmatched: 2. Germline V gene lookup returns CDR1 SNHLY and CDR2 FYNNEI. Here the CDR3 DNA reads TGTGCCAGCAGTCAGGACAGGGGCTCCTACGAGCAGTACTTC. Translating it yields CASSQDRGSYEQYF.

This chain joins TRBV2 and TRBJ1-4; D remains unclear. From germline, CDR1 is SNHLY and CDR2 FYNNEI. V was shortened by 8 bases and J by 3 bases, with 10 bases between the two germline ends. CDR3 length: 13 residues. Here the CDR3 reads CASLRGANEKLFF. The CDR3 DNA is TGTGCCAGCTTACGAGGAGCTAATGAAAAACTGTTTTTT.

CDR3 DNA sequence: TGTGCCAGCAGCTTGATAGCTAGCGAAAACTACGAGCAGTACTTC. It codes for CASSLIASENYEQYF. The rearrangement joins TRBV5-6 to TRBJ2-7; a possible D gene is TRBD2 (6 bases). Trimming cost V 1 base and J 3 bases, with 14 bases left between them. This CDR3 has 15 residues. Germline-derived CDR1 and CDR2 are SGHDT and YYEEEE.

The V call is TRBV7-8, the J call TRBJ2-2; D perhaps matches TRBD1 (6 bases). The germline V gene has CDR1 SGHVS and CDR2 FQNEAQ. The length of the CDR3 is 15 residues. Trimming removed 1 base at V and 6 bases at J, with 12 bases between. The CDR3 DNA sequence: TGTGCCAGCAGCTTAGGGGGGCTGGGGTCCGGGGAGCTGTTTTTT. This sequence encodes CASSLGGLGSGELFF.

The chain has TRBV30 and TRBJ1-4; D is unclear. The CDR3 is 14 amino acids. V shed 0 bases and J shed 4 bases, with 9 bases lying between them. The germline V gene encodes CDR1 GTSNPN and CDR2 SVGIG (reference sequence). As DNA, the CDR3 is TGTGCCTGGAGTGTATTTACAGATAATGAAAAACTGTTTTTT. It yields the protein CAWSVFTDNEKLFF.

This chain joins TRBV2 and TRBJ1-1; possible D gene TRBD1, 6 bases. Germline CDR1 is SNHLY and CDR2 is FYNNEI. V was trimmed by 3 bases and J by 0 bases, leaving 14 bases between them. The CDR3 runs to 16 residues. CDR3 loop: CASSDRDTTMNTEAFF. CDR3 sequence (DNA): TGTGCCAGCAGTGACCGGGACACCACCATGAACACTGAAGCTTTCTTT.

The DNA for the CDR3 is TGTGCCAGCAGTGTACTCACATCGAACACTGAAGCTTTCTTT. Its protein is CASSVLTSNTEAFF. The chain couples TRBV2 to TRBJ1-1; no reliable D call. The germline gives CDR1 SNHLY, CDR2 FYNNEI. Between the trimmed V and J ends, which lost 4 bases and 1 base, there was a span of 10 bases. This CDR3 has 14 amino acids.

The chain has TRBV13 and TRBJ2-3; 8 nucleotides agree with TRBD2. Germline loops: CDR1 PRHDT, CDR2 FYEKMQ (reference sequence). V lost 8 bases and J lost 4; bases outside the gene matches: 11. The CDR3 is made up of 15 amino acids. This CDR3 is CASGSQRERSDTQYF. CDR3 nucleotides: TGTGCCAGCGGCTCCCAGCGGGAGCGGTCAGATACGCAGTATTTT.

This rearrangement joins TRBV19 to TRBJ2-7; D may correspond to TRBD1 or TRBD2 (5 bases each). The CDR3 is 15 residues long. Trimming took off 4 bases at V and 4 bases at J, with 17 bases between the two ends. The germline gives CDR1 LNHDA, CDR2 SQIVND (reference sequence). Written as DNA, the CDR3 is TGTGCCAGTAGTAGCCGGGGCCAGTTGCAATACGAGCAGTACTTC. Protein sequence: CASSSRGQLQYEQYF.

The V call is TRBV6-1, the J call TRBJ2-2; D is unclear. This CDR3 is built from 14 residues. Looked up from germline, CDR1 is MNHNS and CDR2 is SASEGT. V was cut by 4 bases and J by 0 bases, with 6 bases left in between. DNA for the CDR3: TGTGCCAGCAGTGGTCCATCGAACACCGGGGAGCTGTTTTTT. Its protein is CASSGPSNTGELFF.

V usage is TRBV27 and J usage is TRBJ2-7, with 12 positions matching TRBD1. With V trimmed by 8 bases and J by 1 base, 12 bases remained unmatched. Germline CDR1 reads MNHEY; CDR2 reads SMNVEV (reference sequence). This CDR3 is 17 amino acids long. The CDR3, as DNA: TGTGCCAGCCGGGGGGGACAGGGGGCGTATAGGTCCTACGAGCAGTACTTC. Residues: CASRGGQGAYRSYEQYF.

This clone was counted a single time. The CDR3 coding sequence is TGTGCCAGCAGCGTAGGTGCGGGGGGCTACACCTTC. Translation gives CASSVGAGGYTF. This chain links TRBV9 with TRBJ1-2, with no clear D. Trimming pared 0 bases from V and 8 bases from J, leaving 8 bases between. Germline CDR1 SGDLS, CDR2 YYNGEE. This CDR3 comprises 12 residues.

V usage is TRBV30 and J usage is TRBJ1-5; 7 bases map to TRBD1. The trim removed 5 bases at V and 7 bases at J, leaving 8 bases unmatched. The V gene's germline CDR1 is GTSNPN and CDR2 SVGIG (reference sequence). The CDR3 extends over 13 amino acids. The CDR3 reads CAWATGEGQPQHF. For the CDR3, the DNA is TGTGCCTGGGCCACAGGGGAAGGACAGCCCCAGCATTTT. The entire variable domain, with the rest obtained from reference TRBV30 and TRBJ1-5, is as follows: SQTIHQWPATLVQPVGSPLSLECTVEGTSNPNLYWYRQAAGRGLQLLFYSVGIGQISSEVPQNLSASRPQDRQFILSSKKLLLSDSGFYLCAWATGEGQPQHFGDGTRLSIL.

J is TRBJ1-4 and V is TRBV5-8; D uncertain. This CDR3 is built from 15 residues. V lost 4 bases to trimming and J lost 6 bases, with 16 bases between them. Germline assignment: CDR1 SGHTS and CDR2 YDEGEE. CDR3 in DNA: TGTGCCAGCAGCCCCGGTGGGCAGGCGGATGAAAAACTGTTTTTT. It encodes CASSPGGQADEKLFF.

Details on this clone: One end of the junction varies from germline; a read error may be responsible. The chain combines TRBV28 with TRBJ1-2, with TRBD1 matching 8 bases. CDR1 MDHEN and CDR2 SYDVKM come from the germline V gene. There are 13 residues in the CDR3. This CDR3 is CAGRGRVSYGYTF. The CDR3 coding sequence is TGTGCCGGCAGGGGGCGTGTTAGCTATGGCTACACCTTC.

J is TRBJ1-2 and V is TRBV10-3; the D gene is possibly TRBD1 (6 bases). The CDR3 is 14 amino acids. V lost 0 bases to trimming and J lost 2 bases, with 7 bases between them. The germline gives CDR1 ENHRY, CDR2 SYGVKD. DNA for the CDR3: TGTGCCATCAGTGAGTCGAGGGGGAACTATGGCTACACCTTC. Residues: CAISESRGNYGYTF.

The chain joins TRBV9 to TRBJ2-3; no definite D call. Germline V gene sequence: CDR1 SGDLS, CDR2 YYNGEE. Trimming pared 2 bases from V and 0 bases from J, leaving 7 bases between. The CDR3 consists of 14 residues. The CDR3 is CASSVGLSTDTQYF. The CDR3 DNA sequence: TGTGCCAGCAGCGTCGGTCTGAGCACAGATACGCAGTATTTT.

V gene TRBV6-5 combines with J gene TRBJ2-2; no reliable D call. The CDR3 spans 13 residues. Looked up from germline, CDR1 is MNHEY and CDR2 is SVGAGI. The germline V and J ends were trimmed by 6 bases and 7 bases, with 12 bases remaining between them. The DNA of the CDR3 is TGTGCCAGCAGATCCCACTTGGACGGGGAGCTGTTTTTT. The encoded protein is CASRSHLDGELFF.